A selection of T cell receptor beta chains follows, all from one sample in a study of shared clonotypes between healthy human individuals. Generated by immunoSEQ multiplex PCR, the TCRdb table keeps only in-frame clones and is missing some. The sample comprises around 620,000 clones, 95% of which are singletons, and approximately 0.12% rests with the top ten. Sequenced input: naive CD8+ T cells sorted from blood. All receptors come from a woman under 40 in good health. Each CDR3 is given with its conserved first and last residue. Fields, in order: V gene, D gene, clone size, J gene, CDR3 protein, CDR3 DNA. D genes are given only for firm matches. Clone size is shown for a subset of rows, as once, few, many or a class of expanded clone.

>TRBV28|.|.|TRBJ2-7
CASSFGATFYEQYF
TGTGCCAGCAGTTTTGGTGCAACTTTTTACGAGCAGTACTTC
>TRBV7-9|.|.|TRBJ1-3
CASNPAGGAIYF
TGTGCCAGCAACCCGGCGGGGGGTGCCATATATTTT
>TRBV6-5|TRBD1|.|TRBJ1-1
CASSTTGGAYTEAFF
TGTGCCAGCAGCACGACAGGGGGCGCCTACACTGAAGCTTTCTTT
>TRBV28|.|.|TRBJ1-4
CASSLTVAEKLFF
TGTGCCAGCAGTTTGACTGTTGCTGAAAAACTGTTTTTT
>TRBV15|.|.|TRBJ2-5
CATSSPRDTLQETQYF
TGTGCCACCAGCAGCCCCCGGGACACCCTACAAGAGACCCAGTACTTC
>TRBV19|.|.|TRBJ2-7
CASSMRIGARWYGDEQYF
TGTGCCAGTAGTATGAGGATTGGGGCTAGGTGGTATGGAGACGAGCAGTACTTC
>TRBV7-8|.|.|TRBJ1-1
CASSLGQVTEAFF
TGTGCCAGCAGCTTAGGACAGGTCACTGAAGCTTTCTTT
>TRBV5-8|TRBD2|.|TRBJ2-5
CASSLAGGPNEETQYF
TGTGCCAGCAGCTTGGCGGGAGGGCCTAATGAAGAGACCCAGTACTTC
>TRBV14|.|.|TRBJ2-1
CASSQAHYNEQFF
TGTGCCAGCAGCCAAGCCCACTACAATGAGCAGTTCTTC
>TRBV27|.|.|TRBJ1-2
CASRRDGPNYGYTF
TGTGCCAGCAGGCGGGACGGACCTAACTATGGCTACACCTTC
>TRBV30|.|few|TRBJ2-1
CAWTGGNEQFF
TGTGCCTGGACAGGGGGGAATGAGCAGTTCTTC
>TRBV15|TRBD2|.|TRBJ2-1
CATSIIAGHSYNEQFF
TGTGCCACCAGCATAATAGCGGGACACTCCTACAATGAGCAGTTCTTC
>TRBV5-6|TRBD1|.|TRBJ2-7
CASSAPGTGVYEQYF
TGTGCCAGCAGCGCGCCCGGGACAGGAGTTTACGAGCAGTACTTC
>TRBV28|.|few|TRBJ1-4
CASNRASGKLFF
TGTGCCAGCAATAGGGCATCCGGAAAACTGTTTTTT